Listed below are T cell receptor beta chains from one sample, sequenced in a study of cytomegalovirus exposure and HLA in healthy donors. Measured with immunoSEQ multiplex PCR; TCRdb has only the in-frame clones, and not every one. The sample includes roughly 100,000 clones, around a tenth of them seen just once. The sequencing input was PBMCs. These receptor sequences come from a man aged 40-55 years in good health and CMV-seropositive. Both conserved end residues are part of each CDR3.

V	J	CDR3
TRBV19	TRBJ1-1	CASRGQLNTEAFF
TRBV7-9	TRBJ2-3	CASSPLAGAWFADTQYF
TRBV6-6	TRBJ2-7	CASRLGLELYEQYF
TRBV14	TRBJ2-7	CASSQDPGSYEQYF
TRBV7-2	TRBJ2-7	CASSRTGAGGHEQYF
TRBV7-8	TRBJ2-1	CASRRTSGNYNEQFF
TRBV5-6	TRBJ2-1	CASSLPGLNNEQFF
TRBV28	TRBJ1-1	CASSSPFQQGFAEAFF
TRBV27	TRBJ2-7	CASSWTGGLPYEQYF
TRBV14	TRBJ2-7	CASSHPGSSYEQYF
TRBV28	TRBJ2-1	CASRSQQGGKDFF
TRBV10-3	TRBJ2-1	CAISELAGGYNEQFF
TRBV6-5	TRBJ1-1	CASRRGAYTEAFF
TRBV7-2	TRBJ1-2	CASSLDRGYGYTF
TRBV6-1	TRBJ2-7	CASSEEGQGLGYEQYF
TRBV29-1	TRBJ2-7	CSVETGQGVREQYF
TRBV7-9	TRBJ1-1	CASSSRGDRGENTEAFF
TRBV27	TRBJ2-7	CASSLGANPYEQYF
TRBV11-2	TRBJ2-3	CASSLTGGTDTQYF
TRBV4-3	TRBJ2-3	CASSQETAPDTQYF
TRBV7-9	TRBJ1-4	CASSLIGLGEKLFF
TRBV10-3	TRBJ2-1	CASRGPSNEQFF
TRBV6-1	TRBJ2-1	CASKIGDSNNEQFF
TRBV2	TRBJ1-4	CASQRGPMGTNEKLFF
TRBV5-4	TRBJ2-2	CASSIRLAGEAGELFF
TRBV7-2	TRBJ2-2	CASSWDKNTGELFF
TRBV7-9	TRBJ2-7	CASSLFGNRGKGYEQYF
TRBV5-4	TRBJ2-6	CASPSGSRSGANVLTF
TRBV5-6	TRBJ2-5	CASSLFAEGGTQYF
TRBV30	TRBJ2-3	CAWSVRADTQYF
TRBV4-1	TRBJ1-4	CASSQVGEQGIANEKLFF
TRBV5-1	TRBJ2-1	CASSLVSGSSYNEQFF
TRBV19	TRBJ1-2	CASSIEFENYGYTF
TRBV7-9	TRBJ1-1	CASRVGRGYNTEAFF
TRBV2	TRBJ2-1	CASSETGVGYNEQFF
TRBV5-8	TRBJ2-3	CASSRQGSTDTQYF
TRBV6-1	TRBJ2-1	CASKSGFFNEQFF
TRBV4-3	TRBJ2-7	CASSQDRDSPYEQYF
TRBV5-1	TRBJ2-1	CASSGGTPDNEQFF
TRBV5-5	TRBJ1-5	CASSRTGGTGNQPQHF
TRBV5-1	TRBJ2-7	CASSTRQEPYEQYF
TRBV11-3	TRBJ2-2	CASSLVAGGTTGELFF
TRBV4-1	TRBJ2-1	CASNQDKQGSYNEQFF
TRBV4-3	TRBJ2-3	CASSQEVSLAGGTDTQYF
TRBV30	TRBJ2-7	CAWSAGWTGPSREQYF
TRBV7-9	TRBJ1-5	CASSPGGDSNQPQHF
TRBV11-2	TRBJ2-1	CASSSATSGRNNEQFF
TRBV4-1	TRBJ1-1	CASSQDSVMNTEAFF
TRBV5-1	TRBJ1-1	CASSFSTGSVLRAFF
TRBV5-1	TRBJ2-7	CASSLNGSPSYEQYF